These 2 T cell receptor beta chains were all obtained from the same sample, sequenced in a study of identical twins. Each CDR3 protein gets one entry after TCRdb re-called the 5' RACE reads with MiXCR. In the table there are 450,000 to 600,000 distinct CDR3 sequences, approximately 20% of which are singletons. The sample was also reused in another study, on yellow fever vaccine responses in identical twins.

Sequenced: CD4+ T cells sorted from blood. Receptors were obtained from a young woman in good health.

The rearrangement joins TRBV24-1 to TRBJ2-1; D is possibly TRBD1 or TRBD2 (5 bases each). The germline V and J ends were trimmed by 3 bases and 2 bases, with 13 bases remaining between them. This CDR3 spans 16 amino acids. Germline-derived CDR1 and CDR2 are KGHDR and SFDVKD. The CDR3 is CATSDRTGTAYNEQFF. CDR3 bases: TGTGCCACCAGTGATAGGACTGGGACCGCCTACAATGAGCAGTTCTTC.

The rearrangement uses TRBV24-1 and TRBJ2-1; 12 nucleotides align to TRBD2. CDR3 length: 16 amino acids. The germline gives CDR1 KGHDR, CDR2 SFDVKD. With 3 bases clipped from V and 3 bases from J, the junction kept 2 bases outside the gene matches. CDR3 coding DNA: TGTGCCACCAGTGATCGGACTAGCGGGATCTACAATGAGCAGTTCTTC. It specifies CATSDRTSGIYNEQFF.